The clone carrying this T cell receptor beta chain has only a few counts. No antigen is known for it. The CDR3 consists of 15 residues. Trimming stripped 7 bases from V and 3 bases from J, with 19 bases between. The data belong to a study of regulatory T cells in long-lasting Graves disease. Findings of the study overall: A limited number of samples was an acknowledged limitation.

For TCR beta, libraries came from iRepertoire HTBI primers and Arm-PCR of CDR3 regions. Each CDR3 protein is one row after TCRdb ran MiXCR on the multiplex PCR reads. Found here are under 700,000 distinct CDR3 sequences, 15% to 20% of them singletons; the top ten hold more than 20%. Time point defined: newly diagnosed GD, antithyroid drugs for less than 3 months. From PBMCs, RNA was extracted and then used to make the TCR library. These data were also reused for a study on T cells in Graves' hyperthyroidism and ophthalmopathy.

The specimen comprised peripheral blood mononuclear cells (PBMCs), sampled at new diagnosis, from a patient treated with antithyroid drugs. This rearrangement joins TRBV12-3 or TRBV12-4 to TRBJ2-7; D might be TRBD1 (5 bases). This clonotype was obtained from a woman aged 35-60 years with Graves disease. The CDR3 here is CASTPGRRVLYEQYF. CDR3 nucleotides: TGTGCCAGCACCCCAGGGCGCCGGGTCCTCTACGAGCAGTACTTC.